Listed below are T cell receptor beta chains from one sample, sequenced in a study of neurological immune-mediated disorders. Each CDR3 protein is one row after TCRdb ran MiXCR on the 5' RACE reads. The data show 85,000 to 100,000 distinct CDR3 sequences, with approximately 3.3% seen just once and 6% held by the top ten. The sequenced material came from PBMCs. The receptor source for this set is a woman younger than 30 with multiple sclerosis. The CDR3 runs from the conserved cysteine through the conserved F or W. D genes are given only for firm matches. A clone size is listed for some rows: how often the clone was seen (once, few, many), or a class if it is expanded.

D gene	V gene	J gene	clone size	CDR3 length	CDR3 protein	CDR3 DNA
.	TRBV4-2	TRBJ1-5	many	17	CASSQDDSNSFSQPQHF	TGTGCCAGCAGCCAAGACGACAGCAATTCTTTCAGTCAGCCCCAGCATTTT
.	TRBV19	TRBJ1-2	many	12	CASTDRFHGYTF	TGTGCCAGCACGGACAGATTTCATGGCTACACCTTC
TRBD1	TRBV28	TRBJ1-2	many	13	CASSFYRGRGYTF	TGTGCCAGCAGTTTTTACAGGGGGCGAGGCTACACCTTC
TRBD1	TRBV7-9	TRBJ2-7	many	14	CASSGRDRGYEQYF	TGTGCCAGCAGCGGCCGGGACAGGGGTTACGAGCAGTACTTC
TRBD2	TRBV20-1	TRBJ2-7	many	15	CSAAPGTSRRSEQYF	TGCAGTGCTGCCCCCGGGACTAGCAGACGAAGCGAGCAGTACTTC
.	TRBV27	TRBJ2-5	few	16	CASRTTTWGARETQYF	TGTGCCAGCAGAACCACAACGTGGGGGGCGAGGGAGACCCAGTACTTC
.	TRBV20-1	TRBJ2-4	many	11	CSAGTPNIQYF	TGCAGTGCCGGGACACCAAACATTCAGTACTTC
.	TRBV12-2	TRBJ2-7	.	19	CASRLTERDIEGPSYEQYF	TGTGCAAGTCGCTTAACCGAAAGGGACATCGAAGGCCCTTCCTACGAGCAGTACTTC
.	TRBV28	TRBJ2-3	few	13	CASSLPRIDTQYF	TGTGCCAGCAGTTTGCCCCGTATAGATACGCAGTATTTT
.	TRBV7-9	TRBJ2-1	.	13	CASSPRDRNEQFF	TGTGCCAGCAGCCCCCGGGACCGCAATGAGCAGTTCTTC
.	TRBV12-3/TRBV12-4	TRBJ2-3	.	13	CASSLDRGDTQYF	TGTGCCAGCAGTTTGGATCGGGGGGATACGCAGTATTTT
.	TRBV6-6	TRBJ1-5	few	14	CASSPEYSNQPQHF	TGTGCCAGCAGCCCGGAGTATAGCAATCAGCCCCAGCATTTT
TRBD1	TRBV19	TRBJ1-2	.	15	CASSLRTGKPYGYTF	TGTGCCAGTAGTCTTCGGACAGGCAAACCCTATGGCTACACCTTC
.	TRBV5-1	TRBJ1-2	.	12	CASSFENYGYTF	TGCGCCAGCAGCTTCGAAAACTATGGCTACACCTTC
.	TRBV7-2	TRBJ2-1	.	16	CASTIRGTASYNEQFF	TGTGCCAGCACCATCCGGGGAACGGCCTCCTACAATGAGCAGTTCTTC
.	TRBV10-3	TRBJ2-5	.	15	CAISDPWSGRETQYF	TGTGCCATCAGTGATCCATGGTCTGGGCGAGAGACCCAGTACTTC
TRBD2	TRBV20-1	TRBJ2-1	many	16	CSARDYAGETYNEQFF	TGCAGTGCTAGAGATTACGCGGGGGAGACCTACAATGAGCAGTTCTTC
TRBD1	TRBV3-1	TRBJ2-2	many	16	CASSPRTGGNTGELFF	TGTGCCAGCAGCCCCCGGACAGGGGGAAACACCGGGGAGCTGTTTTTT
.	TRBV20-1	TRBJ1-1	many	14	CSARERPLGTEAFF	TGCAGTGCTAGAGAGCGGCCCTTAGGAACTGAAGCTTTCTTT
.	TRBV12-3/TRBV12-4	TRBJ2-7	many	14	CASSRNGVAYEQYF	TGTGCCAGCAGCCGGAATGGGGTTGCCTACGAGCAGTACTTC
TRBD1	TRBV9	TRBJ1-3	many	14	CASSVGQGENTIYF	TGTGCCAGCAGCGTCGGACAGGGGGAAAACACCATATATTTT
TRBD1	TRBV5-1	TRBJ2-1	many	17	CASSLVGTGFSYNEQFF	TGCGCCAGCAGCTTGGTTGGGACAGGGTTCTCCTACAATGAGCAGTTCTTC
.	TRBV5-1	TRBJ2-7	.	18	CASSPVIVLSLSSYEQYF	TGCGCCAGCAGCCCCGTAATCGTACTTTCTCTTAGCTCCTACGAGCAGTACTTC
.	TRBV6-1	TRBJ2-3	many	14	CASSEFDGPDTQYF	TGTGCCAGCAGTGAATTCGACGGTCCAGATACGCAGTATTTT
.	TRBV4-3	TRBJ1-1	many	14	CASSPQALITEAFF	TGCGCCAGCAGCCCACAGGCCCTAATCACTGAAGCTTTCTTT
.	TRBV27	TRBJ1-3	many	14	CASSSWGSGNTIYF	TGTGCCAGCAGCTCCTGGGGGAGTGGAAACACCATATATTTT
.	TRBV7-9	TRBJ1-3	many	13	CASSSVGGNTIYF	TGTGCCAGCAGCTCCGTAGGTGGAAACACCATATATTTT
.	TRBV20-1	TRBJ2-5	many	14	CSASLGGAGETQYF	TGCAGTGCTAGTTTGGGGGGGGCTGGGGAGACCCAGTACTTC
TRBD2	TRBV5-1	TRBJ2-1	many	16	CASSLRVAGEMREQFF	TGCGCCAGCAGCTTGAGGGTGGCGGGAGAGATGAGGGAGCAGTTCTTC
.	TRBV2	TRBJ2-7	many	16	CASISPGASSGYEQYF	TGTGCCAGTATATCGCCCGGGGCTAGCTCGGGCTACGAGCAGTACTTC